This T cell receptor beta chain was identified during a study of blood T cell repertoires in COVID-19 (TCRdb year 2020). A note on the overall study: Collaborator samples came from the United States, Italy and Spain and covered acute and convalescent phases of COVID-19. The dataset comprised deeply sampled blood TCRbeta repertoires from subjects exposed to, actively infected with, or recovered from COVID-19. Where HLA class I and class II types were available, the types were taken from metadata supplied by the sample provider, not from assay-based typing. The repertoires were released in a freely available public database intended as a resource for research on the immune response to SARS-CoV-2. The prospective study material was composed of cDNA or gDNA derived from T cells, B-cell-depleted T cells, or PBMCs. The sample metadata nearly always contained a de-identified subject ID, COVID-19 status, age in years and sex. The samples were drawn from the first 160 participants of the ongoing ImmuneRACE study and from 1,200 or so subjects provided by 6 global collaborators. On the study overall, not on this receptor specifically: The amount of clinical and demographic metadata varied by source and participant and was provided uncurated.

Whole blood was collected in K2EDTA tubes by collaborating institutions according to the institutions' own protocols. For TCRbeta analysis, collaborator samples were shipped as frozen whole blood, as isolated PBMCs, or as DNA extracted from either sample type. V gives up 8 bases and J gives up 2 bases, and the segment between their germline ends measures 7 bases. The CDR3 spans 12 residues, from the cysteine through the phenylalanine. The only DNA kept is the CDR3, 36 bases in frame from the first base. For this clone: No antigen is known for it. One base away there is no much larger clone; base qualities are not given.

The immunoSEQ Assay, a bias-controlled multiplex PCR, was used to amplify TCRbeta CDR3 regions from genomic DNA. On the study's bioinformatics: The number of nucleated cells in each sample was estimated from the amplification of reference gene primers within the assay. To quantify the absolute abundance of each unique TCRbeta CDR3 rearrangement, sequence reads were collapsed and filtered. Productive Simpson clonality was computed per sample as the square root of Simpson's diversity index over productive rearrangements. TCRdb holds this immuneACCESS table with in-frame rearrangements only. Some clones are missing; in checked studies, unresolved V genes explain under half, and the rest has no known cause. V and J calls and clone size follow that table, whereas D and trimming were derived from the DNA. For this sample the table gives tens of thousands of clones, of which around nine tenths were detected only once. The top ten clonotypes cover less than 0.85% of the sample.

This sequence was found in a woman aged 80 or over with acute or convalescent COVID-19. Sequencing was done on a sample of peripheral blood. The chain was built from TRBV12-3 or TRBV12-4 and TRBJ2-1; a weak D assignment points to TRBD2 (5 bases agree). The DNA sequence is as follows: TGTGCCAGCTCCGGGACCTACAATGAGCAGTTCTTC. The resulting protein is CASSGTYNEQFF.